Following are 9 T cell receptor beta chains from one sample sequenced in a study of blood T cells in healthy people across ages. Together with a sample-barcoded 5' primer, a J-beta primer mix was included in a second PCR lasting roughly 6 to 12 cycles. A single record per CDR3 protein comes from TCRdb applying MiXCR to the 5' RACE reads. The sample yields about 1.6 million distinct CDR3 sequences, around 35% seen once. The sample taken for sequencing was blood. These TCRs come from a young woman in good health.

The CDR3 is CSARDILSGSGGTDTQYF. Written as DNA, the CDR3 is TGCAGTGCTAGAGATATTTTATCGGGTAGCGGCGGGACAGATACGCAGTATTTT. V is TRBV20-1 and J is TRBJ2-3; TRBD2 might be the D (6 bases). Trimming left V 0 bases short and J 3 bases short, with 22 bases between. Germline lookup yields CDR1 DFQATT and CDR2 SNEGSKA (reference sequence). The CDR3 runs to 18 residues.

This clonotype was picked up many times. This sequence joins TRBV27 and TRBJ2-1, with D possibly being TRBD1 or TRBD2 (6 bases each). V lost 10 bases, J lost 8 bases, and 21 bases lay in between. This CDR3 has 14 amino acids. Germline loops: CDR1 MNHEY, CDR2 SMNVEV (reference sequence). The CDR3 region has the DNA TGTGCCACCAGGATTGGGGGGCCGGGGTATGAGCAGTTCTTC. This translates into CATRIGGPGYEQFF.

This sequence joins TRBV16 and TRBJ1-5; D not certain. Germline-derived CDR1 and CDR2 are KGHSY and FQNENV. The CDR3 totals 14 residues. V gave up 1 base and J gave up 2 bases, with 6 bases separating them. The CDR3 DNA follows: TGTGCCAGCAGCCAATTTAGTGGCAATCAGCCCCAGCATTTT. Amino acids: CASSQFSGNQPQHF.

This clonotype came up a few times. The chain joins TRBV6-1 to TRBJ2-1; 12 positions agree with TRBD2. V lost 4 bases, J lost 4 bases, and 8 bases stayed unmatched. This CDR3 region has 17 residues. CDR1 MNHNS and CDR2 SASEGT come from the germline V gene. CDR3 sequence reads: CASSAPSGTSGYNEQFF. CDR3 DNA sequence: TGTGCCAGCAGTGCCCCCTCTGGGACTAGCGGGTACAATGAGCAGTTCTTC.

The chain's CDR3 is CASSLKVGTRSVHEQFF. The CDR3 nucleotides read TGTGCCAGCAGCTTAAAGGTCGGGACTCGCTCCGTCCATGAGCAGTTCTTC. The chain has TRBV7-3 and TRBJ2-1, with D maybe TRBD2 (6 bases). CDR3 length equals 17 residues. Trimming removed 1 base at V and 8 bases at J, with 21 bases between. CDR1 and CDR2 from the germline V gene are SGHTA and FQGTGA.

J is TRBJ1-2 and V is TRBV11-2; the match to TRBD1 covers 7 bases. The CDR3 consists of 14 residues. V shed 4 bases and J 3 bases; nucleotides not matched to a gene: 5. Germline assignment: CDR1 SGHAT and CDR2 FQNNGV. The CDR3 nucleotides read TGTGCCAGCAGCTCGGGACAGAGTCACTATGGCTACACCTTC. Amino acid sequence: CASSSGQSHYGYTF.

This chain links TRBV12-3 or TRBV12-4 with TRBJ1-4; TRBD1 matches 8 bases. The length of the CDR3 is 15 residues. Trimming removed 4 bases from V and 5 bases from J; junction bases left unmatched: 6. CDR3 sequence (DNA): TGTGCCAGCAGTTCTAGGACAGGGCGGAATGAAAAACTGTTTTTT. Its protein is CASSSRTGRNEKLFF.

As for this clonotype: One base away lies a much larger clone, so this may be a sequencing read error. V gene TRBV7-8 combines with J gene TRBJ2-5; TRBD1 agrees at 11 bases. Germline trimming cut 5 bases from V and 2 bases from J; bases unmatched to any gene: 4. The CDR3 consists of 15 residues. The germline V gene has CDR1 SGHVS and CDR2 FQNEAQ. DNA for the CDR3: TGTGCCAGCAGCGTCCGGGACAGGGGGCAAGAGACCCAGTACTTC. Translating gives CASSVRDRGQETQYF. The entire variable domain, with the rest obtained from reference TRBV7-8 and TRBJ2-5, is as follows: GAGVSQSPRYKVAKRGQDVALRCDPISGHVSLFWYQQALGQGPEFLTYFQNEAQLDKSGLPSDRFFAERPEGSVSTLKIQRTQQEDSAVYLCASSVRDRGQETQYFGPGTRLLVL.

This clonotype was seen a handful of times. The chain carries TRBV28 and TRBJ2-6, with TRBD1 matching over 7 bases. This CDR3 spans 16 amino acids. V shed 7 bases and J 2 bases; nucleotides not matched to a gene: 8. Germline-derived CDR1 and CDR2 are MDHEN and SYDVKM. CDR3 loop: CASTPAGGTGANVLTF. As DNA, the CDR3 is TGTGCCAGCACCCCCGCAGGGGGAACTGGGGCCAACGTCCTGACTTTC.